The 21 T cell receptor beta chains reported below all come from one sample, sequenced in a study of T-cell memory formation after mild COVID-19. TCRdb recomputed calls from the 5' RACE reads with MiXCR, one row per CDR3 protein. The table lists some 600,000 distinct CDR3 sequences, 15% to 20% of them singletons, with 8.1% in the top ten. The sequencing input was PBMCs or a T cell subset sorted from them (not recorded which). The origin of the receptors is an adult woman who had mild COVID-19 (a few samples of this study predate the infection). Cell type and time point are not known.

This clonotype has a handful of counts. The chain's CDR3 is CSASQGTDYQETQYF. The CDR3 DNA reads as TGCAGTGCTAGCCAGGGGACGGACTACCAAGAGACCCAGTACTTC. The V and J genes are TRBV20-1 and TRBJ2-5; D perhaps matches TRBD1 (6 bases). Germline CDR1 DFQATT, CDR2 SNEGSKA (reference sequence). The CDR3 is 15 amino acids. V was clipped by 3 bases and J by 0 bases, with 14 bases between them.

This chain links TRBV10-3 with TRBJ1-6; TRBD1 agrees at 8 bases. The V segment lost 2 bases and the J segment 3 bases; nucleotides outside the gene matches: 3. CDR1 and CDR2 (germline): ENHRY, SYGVKD. This CDR3 spans 16 amino acids. In DNA, the CDR3 is TGTGCCATCAGTGAGAGTGACAGGGGCTATAATTCACCCCTCCACTTT. Translating it yields CAISESDRGYNSPLHF.

This clonotype was seen many times. This sequence joins TRBV5-1 and TRBJ2-3, with a tentative D call TRBD2 (6 bases). This CDR3 contains 14 residues. The germline gives CDR1 SGHRS, CDR2 YFSETQ. V was shortened by 4 bases and J by 5 bases, with 14 bases between the two germline ends. CDR3 nucleotides: TGCGCCAGCAGCCGGGACTCCTTGGAAGATACGCAGTATTTT. Translating it yields CASSRDSLEDTQYF.

The rearrangement joins TRBV20-1 to TRBJ2-1; 10 bases agree with TRBD2. Germline V lookup: CDR1 DFQATT, CDR2 SNEGSKA (reference sequence). The CDR3 totals 11 residues. In DNA form, the CDR3 reads TGCAGCGCCCCTCTAGCGGGAGTTGAGTTCTTC. It encodes CSAPLAGVEFF.

This clonotype has a count of ten or more. The chain couples TRBV5-1 to TRBJ1-3, with no clear D. The CDR3 is made up of 14 amino acids. Trimming left V 0 bases short and J 0 bases short, with 4 bases between. Germline lookup yields CDR1 SGHRS and CDR2 YFSETQ. The CDR3 DNA follows: TGCGCCAGCAGCTTGGATCTCTCTGGAAACACCATATATTTT. Translation: CASSLDLSGNTIYF.

This clonotype was detected only a few times. This chain uses TRBV7-8 with TRBJ2-3, with 7 bases fitting TRBD1. CDR1 and CDR2 from the germline V gene are SGHVS and FQNEAQ. The CDR3 contains 16 residues. Trimming cost V 5 bases and J 2 bases; bases outside gene matches: 10. CDR3 sequence (DNA): TGTGCCAGCAGCCCCTCAGGGGGTCGCGTCACAGATACGCAGTATTTT. Protein product: CASSPSGGRVTDTQYF.

This clonotype occurred a few times. The chain has TRBV3-1 and TRBJ2-1; TRBD2 matches 13 bases. The length of the CDR3 is 20 residues. The junction had 14 bases not matched to a gene; V was cut back by 4 bases and J by 2 bases. Per the germline V gene, CDR1 is LGHDT and CDR2 is YNNKEL (reference sequence). The CDR3 DNA follows: TGTGCCAGCAGCCCGTCCGGGACGGTGGGACTAGCGGGACCCTACAATGAGCAGTTCTTC. This sequence encodes CASSPSGTVGLAGPYNEQFF.

This clonotype was observed many times. The chain uses TRBV4-1 and TRBJ2-5; D not resolved. Germline CDR1 is MGHRA and CDR2 is YSYEKL. The CDR3 totals 14 residues. Trimming took 4 bases from V and 3 from J, leaving 12 bases between them. Written as DNA, the CDR3 is TGCGCCAGCAGCCCTAAGGGATCGGAAGAGACCCAGTACTTC. It encodes CASSPKGSEETQYF.

This clonotype was seen repeatedly, ten times or more. CDR3 sequence: CASSSRSDTQYF. The CDR3 region has the DNA TGTGCCAGCAGTTCCCGGTCAGATACGCAGTATTTT. This chain connects TRBV12-3 or TRBV12-4 to TRBJ2-3; no firm D call. V was clipped by 4 bases and J by 4 bases, with 6 bases between them. The CDR3 runs to 12 residues.

The chain has TRBV20-1 and TRBJ2-7; no definite D call. In germline, CDR1 is DFQATT, CDR2 SNEGSKA (reference sequence). This CDR3 comprises 13 residues. Trimming took 6 bases from V and 1 from J, leaving 13 bases between them. CDR3 protein: CSATPVDSYEQYF. CDR3 DNA: TGCAGTGCGACCCCCGTTGATTCCTACGAGCAGTACTTC.

In this sample, this clonotype turned up a few times. The J gene is TRBJ1-1, the V gene TRBV7-9; 7 bases line up with TRBD1. After removal of 5 bases from V and 3 bases from J, the junction contained 21 bases not matched to a gene. The CDR3 covers 19 residues. Germline assignment: CDR1 SEHNR and CDR2 FQNEAQ (reference sequence). The CDR3 is CASSPLRGQVHQRDTEAFF. The DNA for the CDR3 is TGTGCCAGCAGCCCCCTTAGGGGGCAGGTCCATCAGAGGGACACTGAAGCTTTCTTT.

Ten or more counts support this clonotype. This chain links TRBV20-1 with TRBJ2-7, with TRBD2 matching over 10 bases. This CDR3 contains 12 residues. V lost 5 bases to trimming and J lost 3 bases; unmatched junction nucleotides: 1. Germline-derived CDR1 and CDR2 are DFQATT and SNEGSKA (reference sequence). Here the CDR3 DNA reads TGCAGTGCTGGGACTAGCGTCTACGAGCAGTACTTC. This sequence encodes CSAGTSVYEQYF.

The chain uses TRBV24-1 and TRBJ2-7, with 7 bases that match TRBD1. Losses at the gene ends were 5 bases for V and 3 bases for J; bases not matched to a gene: 3. There are 13 residues in the CDR3. Germline V gene lookup returns CDR1 KGHDR and CDR2 SFDVKD. The CDR3 protein is CATSVPGGYEQYF. CDR3 sequence (DNA): TGTGCCACCAGTGTACCAGGGGGCTACGAGCAGTACTTC.

The sample holds a few counts of this clonotype. The rearrangement links TRBV5-6 to TRBJ1-1; D is unclear. Germline loops: CDR1 SGHDT, CDR2 YYEEEE. V lost 4 bases to trimming and J lost 4 bases, with 11 bases between them. The CDR3 runs 13 residues. The CDR3 reads CASSRGRTTEAFF. The CDR3 DNA reads TGTGCCAGCAGCCGAGGGCGGACCACTGAAGCTTTCTTT. Combining the CDR3 with reference TRBV5-6 and TRBJ1-1 gives the whole variable domain DAGVTQSPTHLIKTRGQQVTLRCSPKSGHDTVSWYQQALGQGPQFIFQYYEEEERQRGNFPDRFSGHQFPNYSSELNVNALLLGDSALYLCASSRGRTTEAFFGQGTRLTVV.

This clonotype was picked up a small number of times. The chain carries TRBV6-2 or TRBV6-3 and TRBJ2-3, with 8 bases matching TRBD2. Germline CDR1 reads MNHEY; CDR2 reads SVGEGT. The length of the CDR3 is 14 residues. V lost 2 bases and J lost 6; bases outside the gene matches: 4. DNA of the CDR3: TGTGCCAGCAGTTACAGCGGGGGTGCGGATACGCAGTATTTT. Translating gives CASSYSGGADTQYF.

This clonotype was counted a few times. The chain links TRBV12-3 or TRBV12-4 to TRBJ2-7; no definite D call. The CDR3 runs 15 residues. V was pared by 1 base and J by 7 bases, with 17 bases between. CDR3 DNA sequence: TGTGCCAGCAGTTTAGAAGTCCTTGGGCCTGGAGAGCAGTACTTC. Translation gives CASSLEVLGPGEQYF.

This clonotype appeared a few times. V and J are TRBV27 and TRBJ2-1, with TRBD1 matching 8 bases. Germline trimming cut 5 bases from V and 8 bases from J; bases unmatched to any gene: 11. Germline V gene lookup returns CDR1 MNHEY and CDR2 SMNVEV (reference sequence). This CDR3 comprises 15 residues. The CDR3 spells CASSKTGQASDEQFF. The CDR3, as DNA: TGTGCCAGCAGTAAAACGGGACAGGCTTCTGATGAGCAGTTCTTC.

The chain is built from TRBV19 and TRBJ1-1; D may be TRBD1 (6 bases). The CDR3 has 17 amino acids. Germline V gives CDR1 LNHDA, CDR2 SQIVND (reference sequence). V lost 3 bases and J 1 base, leaving 18 bases between the germline ends. CDR3 DNA sequence: TGTGCCAGTAGTATTATACTGGGAGGGACACCGAACACTGAAGCTTTCTTT. Translation: CASSIILGGTPNTEAFF.

Ten or more counts support this clonotype. The chain has TRBV5-1 and TRBJ2-6, with 8 bases identical to TRBD1. The CDR3 length is 18 residues. V lost 4 bases, J lost 1 base, and 10 bases stayed unmatched. Germline values: CDR1 SGHRS, CDR2 YFSETQ. CDR3 amino acids: CASSPGQGFYSGANVLTF. DNA for the CDR3: TGCGCCAGCAGCCCAGGACAGGGTTTTTATTCTGGGGCCAACGTCCTGACTTTC.

This clonotype showed up just a few times. The V call is TRBV7-8, the J call TRBJ2-3; TRBD2 agrees at 10 bases. Germline V CDR1 and CDR2: SGHVS, FQNEAQ. This CDR3 comprises 15 residues. The ends lost 1 base at V and 7 bases at J; junction bases unmatched: 5. The CDR3 loop reads CASSLEGLAHHTQYF. The CDR3 bases are TGTGCCAGCAGCTTAGAGGGACTAGCGCATCATACGCAGTATTTT.

There are many counts of this clonotype. This chain joins TRBV5-4 and TRBJ1-2; 9 positions match TRBD1. This CDR3 is 14 amino acids long. The V and J ends lost 5 bases and 4 bases, in that order; junction bases with no gene match: 6. Germline V gene lookup returns CDR1 SGHNT and CDR2 YYREEE (reference sequence). The CDR3 region has the DNA TGTGCCAGCAGTCCGGGACAGGGACTCTATGGCTACACCTTC. Residues: CASSPGQGLYGYTF.